This T cell receptor (beta chain) was captured in a study of T cells in women clearing cervical HPV infection. Comments on this clone: The CDR3 end lies 3 residues beyond the end of the read and is filled in from the germline J gene.

Dot-blot hybridization genotyped cervical HPV amplified with MY09/MY11 PCR. Using immunoSEQ multiplex PCR, the repertoire was profiled, and TCRdb retains in-frame clones only, with some absent. Its table lists approximately 32,000 clones. Trimming shortened V by 1 base and J by 5 bases, and 3 bases separated the two germline ends. The CDR3 contains 12 residues. CDR1 is LNHDA and CDR2 is SQIVND in the germline V gene (reference sequence). Specimen: blood buffy coat. The TCR was taken from a woman aged 18 to 75 with a cervical HPV16 infection that either progressed to CIN3+ or cleared (not recorded which). The chain combines TRBV19 with TRBJ2-1; D gene ambiguous. CDR3 DNA, as far as it was read: TGTGCCAGTAGTATAGTAGACAATGAG. Protein: CASSIVDNE. The whole CDR3 region reads CASSIVDNEQFF.